A single T cell receptor (beta chain) is shown here with its context. In the original analysis: Reference gene primers were amplified, and this amplification served to estimate nucleated cell counts. Using immunoSEQ multiplex PCR, the repertoire was profiled, and TCRdb retains in-frame clones only, with some absent. The DNA was the basis for D and trimming; V, J and clone size are from that table. This sample has more than 80,000 clones; around four fifths occur once, and the top ten carry less than 2.5%. The CDR3 extends over 14 amino acids. V lost 3 bases to trimming and J lost 5 bases; unmatched junction nucleotides: 8. In germline, CDR1 is DFQATT, CDR2 SNEGSKA (reference sequence). This specimen comes from a study of blood T cell repertoires in COVID-19.

The source material was peripheral blood. The sequence derives from a woman aged 70 to 79 with acute or convalescent COVID-19. The rearrangement uses TRBV20-1 and TRBJ1-2, with 8 bases fitting TRBD1. CDR3 sequence reads: CSASLGQGRYGYTF. In nucleotides, the CDR3 is TGCAGTGCTAGTCTAGGACAGGGCCGTTATGGCTACACCTTC.